A single sample gave rise to the 8 T cell receptor beta chains below, sequenced in a study of blood T cell repertoires in COVID-19. Clones were read by immunoSEQ multiplex PCR, and TCRdb kept only the in-frame ones, dropping some. This sample has some 60,000 clones, with more than 85% found just once. The specimen sequenced was peripheral blood. These receptors were collected from a man between 65 and 80 years old with acute or convalescent COVID-19.

This clone showed up just once. This chain links TRBV5-5 with TRBJ1-1; D may be TRBD1 (5 bases). V was pared by 5 bases and J by 1 base, with 12 bases between. Looked up from germline, CDR1 is SGHKS and CDR2 is YYEKEE (reference sequence). The CDR3 loop spans 14 amino acids. The CDR3 nucleotides read TGTGCCAGCAGGGTGGGGCGAGAGAACACTGAAGCTTTCTTT. Its translation: CASRVGRENTEAFF.

The rearrangement joins TRBV28 to TRBJ1-5, with D maybe TRBD1 (5 bases). Trimming pared 2 bases from V and 7 bases from J, leaving 15 bases between. The CDR3 is 15 amino acids. Germline assignment: CDR1 MDHEN and CDR2 SYDVKM. CDR3 DNA: TGTGCCAGCAGTTTACCGTCTCAGGGTGGCCAGCCCCAGCATTTT. It encodes CASSLPSQGGQPQHF.

The chain links TRBV19 to TRBJ1-1; 9 bases are shared with TRBD1. With 6 bases clipped from V and 1 base from J, the junction kept 3 bases outside the gene matches. In germline, CDR1 is LNHDA, CDR2 SQIVND (reference sequence). The CDR3 extends over 14 amino acids. Here the CDR3 reads CASRGQGQNTEAFF. For the CDR3, the DNA is TGTGCCAGTAGAGGACAGGGGCAGAACACTGAAGCTTTCTTT.

The gene calls are TRBV6-4 and TRBJ1-3; 7 bases are a match to TRBD1. V lost 7 bases, J lost 0 bases, and 21 bases stayed unmatched. The CDR3 contains 20 residues. Germline CDR1 and CDR2: MRHNA and SNTAGT. The chain's CDR3 is CASKALFRNRGPSSGNTIYF. CDR3 sequence (DNA): TGTGCCAGCAAAGCCCTTTTTAGGAACAGGGGCCCCAGCTCTGGAAACACCATATATTTT.

This chain connects TRBV5-1 to TRBJ2-7, with 8 positions matching TRBD2. CDR1 and CDR2 from the germline V gene are SGHRS and YFSETQ. V lost 0 bases, J lost 3 bases, and 5 bases stayed unmatched. The CDR3 covers 15 residues. CDR3 region: CASSLGLAGLYEQYF. The CDR3 DNA is TGCGCCAGCAGCTTGGGGCTAGCGGGTCTCTACGAGCAGTACTTC. Using reference TRBV5-1 and TRBJ2-7 for the parts outside the CDR3, the full variable domain is KAGVTQTPRYLIKTRGQQVTLSCSPISGHRSVSWYQQTPGQGLQFLFEYFSETQRNKGNFPGRFSGRQFSNSRSEMNVSTLELGDSALYLCASSLGLAGLYEQYFGPGTRLTVT.

This chain uses TRBV19 with TRBJ1-1; 7 bases are a match to TRBD1. Germline CDR1 is LNHDA and CDR2 is SQIVND (reference sequence). This CDR3 comprises 15 residues. The V and J ends lost 0 bases and 2 bases, in that order; junction bases with no gene match: 3. The CDR3 spells CASSIEDRPNTEAFF. In DNA form, the CDR3 reads TGTGCCAGTAGTATAGAGGACAGGCCCAACACTGAAGCTTTCTTT.

The chain carries TRBV27 and TRBJ2-2, with D perhaps TRBD1 (5 bases). There are 14 residues in the CDR3. Germline CDR1 reads MNHEY; CDR2 reads SMNVEV (reference sequence). Trimming cost V 3 bases and J 7 bases, with 12 bases left between them. The CDR3 nucleotides are TGTGCCAGCAGTTTTAACAGTCAGGGCGGGGAGCTGTTTTTT. Translated, it gives CASSFNSQGGELFF.

The chain has TRBV5-1 and TRBJ1-4; 7 bases are shared with TRBD1. V dropped 3 bases and J dropped 4; count of bases not matched to a gene: 6. The CDR3 extends over 15 amino acids. CDR1 and CDR2 (germline): SGHRS, YFSETQ. CDR3 amino acids: CASSSRQGLNEKLFF. The CDR3 DNA reads as TGCGCCAGCAGCTCCCGACAGGGACTTAATGAAAAACTGTTTTTT.